This T cell receptor beta chain was captured in a study of identical twins. Per the germline V gene, CDR1 is SGHRS and CDR2 is YFSETQ. The CDR3 runs 15 residues. The J segment lost 6 bases and the V segment lost 0 bases, leaving 5 bases of the junction unmatched. This clonotype was seen only a few times. Using its own MiXCR run on the 5' RACE reads, TCRdb lists one record per CDR3 protein. The sample contains just over 500,000 distinct CDR3 sequences, 20% to 25% of which appear only once. The same sample was also studied in work on T cells expressing NK-cell markers.

This sequence was found in a woman aged 18-30 years in good health. This chain links TRBV5-1 with TRBJ2-2; 7 bases are a match to TRBD2. The source material was CD4+ T cells sorted from blood. CDR3: CASSLEGLVAGELFF. In DNA form, the CDR3 reads TGCGCCAGCAGCTTGGAAGGACTAGTAGCCGGGGAGCTGTTTTTT.